This paragraph reports one T cell receptor (beta chain). The antigen is undetermined. PCR primers comprised 60 Vbeta and 13 Jbeta primers. Generated by immunoSEQ multiplex PCR, the TCRdb table keeps only in-frame clones and is missing some. This sample's clone table lists tens of thousands of clones. The CDR3 totals 14 residues. Trimming removed 1 base at V and 3 bases at J, with 8 bases between. Germline CDR1 SGHVS, CDR2 FQNEAQ. These data belong to a study of cytomegalovirus exposure and HLA in healthy donors. The study, taken as a whole, reports: The authors judged a highly shared variant cluster likely a sequencing artifact.

J is TRBJ2-3 and V is TRBV7-8; no reliable D call. This sequence originates from a man in his late teens or twenties in good health and CMV-seropositive. Specimen: PBMCs. The CDR3 protein is CASSLGGATDTQYF. CDR3 nucleotides: TGTGCCAGCAGCTTAGGCGGAGCGACAGATACGCAGTATTTT.